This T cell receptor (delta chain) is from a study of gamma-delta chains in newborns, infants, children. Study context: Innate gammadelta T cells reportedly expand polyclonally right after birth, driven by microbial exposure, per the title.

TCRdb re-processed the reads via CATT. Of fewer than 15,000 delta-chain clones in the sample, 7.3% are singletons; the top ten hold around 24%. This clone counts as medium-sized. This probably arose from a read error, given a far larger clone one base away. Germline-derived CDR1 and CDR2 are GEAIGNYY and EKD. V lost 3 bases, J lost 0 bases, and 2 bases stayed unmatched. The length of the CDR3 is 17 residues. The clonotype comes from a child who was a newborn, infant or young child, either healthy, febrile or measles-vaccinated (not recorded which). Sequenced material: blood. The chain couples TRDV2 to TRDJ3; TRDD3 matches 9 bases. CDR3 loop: CACDHWGSSWDTRQMFF. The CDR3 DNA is TGTGCCTGTGACCACTGGGGGAGCTCCTGGGACACCCGACAGATGTTTTTC.